This is a list of T cell receptor beta chains from one sample in a study of OX40 agonist ivuxolimab in advanced cancers. The assay was immunoSEQ multiplex PCR, and TCRdb's table has in-frame clones only and misses some. The data show nearly 60,000 clones, 75% to 90% seen once. The source was CD4+ or CD8+ T cells sorted from blood, collected in a trial of the OX40 agonist ivuxolimab. The receptors derive from an adult with an advanced solid tumor such as melanoma, head and neck, liver or kidney cancer. Each CDR3 is given with its conserved first and last residue. The D gene is left open where the match is weak. Clone size is not always given. Where it is, it says once, few, many or a class for expanded clones.

D,V,J,size,DNA,CDR3
-,TRBV7-9,TRBJ1-1,-,TGTGCCAGCAGCTTAGAACAAATAGTGGGGGTGAACACTGAAGCTTTCTTT,CASSLEQIVGVNTEAFF
TRBD1,TRBV11-2,TRBJ2-7,-,TGTGCCAGCAGCTTCGGGACAGGGCATACCTACGAGCAGTACTTC,CASSFGTGHTYEQYF
-,TRBV18,TRBJ1-5,-,TGTGCCAGCTCAAAGACAGAAACTAATCAGCCCCAGCATTTT,CASSKTETNQPQHF
-,TRBV5-6,TRBJ2-1,-,TGTGCCAGCAGCTACGACCCTATTCGGAACAATGAGCAGTTCTTC,CASSYDPIRNNEQFF
-,TRBV10-3,TRBJ2-2,-,TGTGCCATCAGTGAGTCGACGGGGCGGGACGGGGAGCTGTTTTTT,CAISESTGRDGELFF
-,TRBV5-1,TRBJ1-6,-,TGCGCCAGCAGCGTTGAAGGAGGTCGGAATTCACCCCTCCACTTT,CASSVEGGRNSPLHF
TRBD1,TRBV7-9,TRBJ2-4,-,TGTGCCAGCAGCCCCGAGACACAGGGGGCCAAAAACATTCAGTACTTC,CASSPETQGAKNIQYF
-,TRBV18,TRBJ1-1,-,TGTGCCAGCTCACTGGCCCAGGGGAACACTGAAGCTTTCTTT,CASSLAQGNTEAFF
TRBD1,TRBV5-1,TRBJ2-1,once,TGCGCCAGCAGCTCAAGGACAGGGGAAAGAAACAATGAGCAGTTCTTC,CASSSRTGERNNEQFF
TRBD1,TRBV7-2,TRBJ1-2,-,TGTGCCAGCAAACGGGGACAGGTCAACTATGGCTACACCTTC,CASKRGQVNYGYTF
-,TRBV5-6,TRBJ2-5,-,TGTGCCAGCAGCTTGGGTGCTAGAGGAGAGACCCAGTACTTC,CASSLGARGETQYF
-,TRBV28,TRBJ1-2,few,TGTGCCAGCAGTTTTAACCGGATTCGGGGCTACACCTTC,CASSFNRIRGYTF
-,TRBV7-2,TRBJ2-1,-,TGTGCCAGCAGCGCCCGGACTCCGGTCAATGAGCAGTTCTTC,CASSARTPVNEQFF
-,TRBV11-3,TRBJ2-7,-,TGTGCCAGCACCACCTCGTCCTACGAGCAGTACTTC,CASTTSSYEQYF
TRBD1,TRBV29-1,TRBJ2-7,-,TGCAGCGTTGTGGGGACAGGGACCGAGCAGTACTTC,CSVVGTGTEQYF
-,TRBV6-1,TRBJ2-7,-,TGTGCCAGCGCCCCCAGGGCCTACGAGCAGTACTTC,CASAPRAYEQYF
-,TRBV6-5,TRBJ1-1,-,TGTGCCTGCAGGACAGCCATGAACACTGAAGCTTTCTTT,CACRTAMNTEAFF
TRBD1,TRBV9,TRBJ2-2,-,TGTGCCAGCAGCGTAGGTGAGACAGGGGGAAGCACCGGGGAGCTGTTTTTT,CASSVGETGGSTGELFF
-,TRBV4-1,TRBJ1-6,few,TGCGCCAGCAGCCAAGATAAGCGGCAAAGGAATTCACCCCTCCACTTT,CASSQDKRQRNSPLHF
TRBD1,TRBV19,TRBJ1-2,-,TGTGCCAGTCAAGACAGGGTTGATGGCTACACCTTC,CASQDRVDGYTF
TRBD1,TRBV14,TRBJ2-7,-,TGTGCCAGCAGCCACGGGACAGCCTACGAGCAGTACTTC,CASSHGTAYEQYF
-,TRBV6-5,TRBJ2-4,-,TGTGCCAGCAGTTACAACAACAGGGTAGCCAAAAACATTCAGTACTTC,CASSYNNRVAKNIQYF
-,TRBV11-3,TRBJ1-4,-,TGTGCCAGCAGCCCAGGACCCCGGGACCCGGGTGTGGAAAAACTGTTTTTT,CASSPGPRDPGVEKLFF
-,TRBV6-1,TRBJ2-5,-,TGTGCCAGCAGTAATGCGGGGGCCCTCCAAGAGACCCAGTACTTC,CASSNAGALQETQYF
-,TRBV19,TRBJ1-6,once,TGTGCCAGTAGTATTAGTCCAGTGGGGAGTTCACCCCTCCACTTT,CASSISPVGSSPLHF
TRBD2,TRBV6-5,TRBJ2-1,-,TGTGCCAGCAGTTCCCGTAGCGGGGGTTTAACCAATGAGCAGTTCTTC,CASSSRSGGLTNEQFF
TRBD1,TRBV7-9,TRBJ2-2,medium-sized,TGTGCCAGCAGTCCTAAAGACAGGGTAGGATCCGGGGAGCTGTTTTTT,CASSPKDRVGSGELFF
-,TRBV6-5,TRBJ1-5,-,TGTGCCAGCAGGAGATCACGCAATCAGCCCCAGCATTTT,CASRRSRNQPQHF
-,TRBV7-9,TRBJ1-1,-,TGTGCCAGCAGCCGTCGAGGGTATGAAGCTTTCTTT,CASSRRGYEAFF
TRBD1,TRBV5-1,TRBJ2-7,-,TGCGCCAGCATCTCAGGGACAGGGACCTACGAGCAGTACTTC,CASISGTGTYEQYF
-,TRBV9,TRBJ2-5,-,TGTGCCAGCAGCGTAGGTCCAGGGGCCCAAGAGACCCAGTACTTC,CASSVGPGAQETQYF
-,TRBV27,TRBJ1-4,-,TGTGCCAGCAAAGGTCGTACGACCGCGAATGAAAAACTGTTTTTT,CASKGRTTANEKLFF
TRBD2,TRBV19,TRBJ2-2,-,TGTGCCAGTAGACCTAGCGGGGGAATCGGGGAGCTGTTTTTT,CASRPSGGIGELFF
TRBD2,TRBV4-1,TRBJ2-3,-,TGCGCCAGCAGGGCAGAGGAGCGGGGAGGTGGCACAGATACGCAGTATTTT,CASRAEERGGGTDTQYF
TRBD1,TRBV5-1,TRBJ2-5,-,TGCGCCAGCAGCCTAGACAGGGGCAGGGAGACCCAGTACTTC,CASSLDRGRETQYF
TRBD2,TRBV5-1,TRBJ2-3,-,TGCGCCAGCAGCTTACTAGCGGGGGGGAGCACAGATACGCAGTATTTT,CASSLLAGGSTDTQYF
-,TRBV14,TRBJ1-1,-,TGTGCCACCCTCGGGTCTCTAAGGGATGAAGCTTTCTTT,CATLGSLRDEAFF
-,TRBV5-8,TRBJ1-2,-,TGTGCCAGCAGCCTCGGGCAGGGTTGGGGCTATGGCTACACCTTC,CASSLGQGWGYGYTF
-,TRBV6-5,TRBJ1-6,-,TGTGCCAGCAGTTACAGAGACGGATATAATTCACCCCTCCACTTT,CASSYRDGYNSPLHF
TRBD1,TRBV5-1,TRBJ2-3,-,TGCGCCAGCAGCTTGATTGGGACAGGGGGCGGAAATACGCAGTATTTT,CASSLIGTGGGNTQYF
TRBD1,TRBV2,TRBJ2-7,few,TGTGCCAGCAGTCCACGACAGGGAGAGCTTCAGTACTTC,CASSPRQGELQYF
-,TRBV11-2,TRBJ1-1,-,TGTGCCAGCAGCTCCATTTTTCAGGCTGTCTCCCGCTCCACTGAAGCTTTCTTT,CASSSIFQAVSRSTEAFF
-,TRBV5-5,TRBJ1-6,-,TGTGCCAGCAGGATAGGGGACACCTTATTCTCCTATAATTCACCCCTCCACTTT,CASRIGDTLFSYNSPLHF
-,TRBV5-1,TRBJ2-2,few,TGCGCCAGCAGCTCGGACTTACGAAACACCGGGGAGCTGTTTTTT,CASSSDLRNTGELFF
TRBD1,TRBV10-2,TRBJ1-1,once,TGCGCCAGCAGGGACAGGCCGGGCGCTGAAGCTTTCTTT,CASRDRPGAEAFF
-,TRBV5-1,TRBJ2-2,-,TGCGCCAGCAGCTTCGCCGGGGGGAACACCGGGGAGCTGTTTTTT,CASSFAGGNTGELFF
-,TRBV6-5,TRBJ2-7,-,TGTGCCAGCAGTTTCTCGTCGCCGTCCGACTACGAGCAGTACTTC,CASSFSSPSDYEQYF
TRBD1,TRBV4-1,TRBJ1-5,-,TGCGCCAGCAGCCGTGCCCAGGGGGGGGGTTGGCAGCCCCAGCATTTT,CASSRAQGGGWQPQHF
TRBD1,TRBV25-1,TRBJ2-5,-,TGTGCCAGTAGGACAGGGGGCCGGGAGCAGTACTTC,CASRTGGREQYF
TRBD1,TRBV5-3,TRBJ1-5,-,TGTGCCAGAAGCCTGGGACAGGGATGTGGCTATAGCAATCAGCCCCAGCATTTT,CARSLGQGCGYSNQPQHF
-,TRBV5-1,TRBJ2-7,-,TGCGCCAGCAGCTCATGGACAGCCGAACTAATCTCCTACGAGCAGTACTTC,CASSSWTAELISYEQYF
-,TRBV5-4,TRBJ2-7,-,TGTGCCAGCAGCGGTGGCAGGGGGGACGAGCAGTACTTC,CASSGGRGDEQYF
TRBD2,TRBV5-6,TRBJ2-1,few,TGTGCCAGCAGCGCGAGGGGAGCGGGGGCTCTCCTTGTCGTAGAGCAGTTCTTC,CASSARGAGALLVVEQFF
-,TRBV5-1,TRBJ2-3,-,TGCGCCAGCAGCTTGGTCGCAGCGATCACAGATACGCAGTATTTT,CASSLVAAITDTQYF
-,TRBV18,TRBJ1-6,-,TGTGCCAGCTCACCACCGAGTTCACCCCTCCACTTT,CASSPPSSPLHF
TRBD1,TRBV5-6,TRBJ1-1,-,TGTGCCAGCAGCGGAACCGGGACAGCGACCACTGAAGCTTTCTTT,CASSGTGTATTEAFF
TRBD2,TRBV11-3,TRBJ2-3,-,TGTGCCAGCAGCCACGGACTAGCGGGGAGCACAGATACGCAGTATTTT,CASSHGLAGSTDTQYF
TRBD2,TRBV6-1,TRBJ2-3,-,TGTGCCAGCAACGATCCGGGACTAGGTCTAGATACGCAGTATTTT,CASNDPGLGLDTQYF